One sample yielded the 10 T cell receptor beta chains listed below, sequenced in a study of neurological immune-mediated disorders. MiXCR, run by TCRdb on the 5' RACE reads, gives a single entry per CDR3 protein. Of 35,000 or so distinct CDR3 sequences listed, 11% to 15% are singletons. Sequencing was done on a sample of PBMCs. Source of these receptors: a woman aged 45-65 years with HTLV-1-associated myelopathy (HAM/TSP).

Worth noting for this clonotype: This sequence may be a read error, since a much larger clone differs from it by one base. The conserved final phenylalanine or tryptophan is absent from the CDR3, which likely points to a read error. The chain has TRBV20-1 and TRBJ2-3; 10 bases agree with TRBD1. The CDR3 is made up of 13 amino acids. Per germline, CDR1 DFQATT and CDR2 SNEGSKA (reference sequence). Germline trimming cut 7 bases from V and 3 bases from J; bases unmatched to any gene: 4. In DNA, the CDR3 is TGCAGTGGCGGGACAGGGGCGACAGATACGCAGTATGTT. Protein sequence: CSGGTGATDTQYV.

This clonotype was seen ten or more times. CDR3 bases: TGTGCCAGCAGCTTAGAAATAGCGGGGGGGGACTCCAAAAACATTCAGTACTTC. Protein sequence: CASSLEIAGGDSKNIQYF. This chain uses TRBV7-2 with TRBJ2-4; 11 bases fit TRBD2. The CDR3 is 18 residues long. Losses at the gene ends were 1 base for V and 2 bases for J; bases not matched to a gene: 7. The germline V gene has CDR1 SGHTA and CDR2 FQGNSA.

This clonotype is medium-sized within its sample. This CDR3 reads CASSQERAGTLEKLFF. The CDR3 DNA reads as TGTGCCAGCAGCCAAGAAAGGGCCGGGACCCTTGAAAAACTGTTTTTT. This chain connects TRBV4-2 to TRBJ1-4; maybe TRBD1 (5 bases). Trimming stripped 0 bases from V and 7 bases from J, with 15 bases between. Germline V gene data show CDR1 as LGHNA and CDR2 as YNFKEQ. The CDR3 loop spans 16 amino acids.

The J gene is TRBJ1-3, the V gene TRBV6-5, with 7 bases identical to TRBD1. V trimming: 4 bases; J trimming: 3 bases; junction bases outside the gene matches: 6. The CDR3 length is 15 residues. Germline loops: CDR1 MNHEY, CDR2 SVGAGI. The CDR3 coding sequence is TGTGCCAGCAGTTCCCCAGGGGGGATTGGAAACACCATATATTTT. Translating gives CASSSPGGIGNTIYF.

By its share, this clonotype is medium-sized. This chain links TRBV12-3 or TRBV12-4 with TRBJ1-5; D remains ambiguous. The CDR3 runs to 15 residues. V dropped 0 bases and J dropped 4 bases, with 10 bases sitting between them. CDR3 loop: CASSLASTGNQPQHF. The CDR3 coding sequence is TGTGCCAGCAGTTTAGCGAGTACGGGGAATCAGCCCCAGCATTTT.

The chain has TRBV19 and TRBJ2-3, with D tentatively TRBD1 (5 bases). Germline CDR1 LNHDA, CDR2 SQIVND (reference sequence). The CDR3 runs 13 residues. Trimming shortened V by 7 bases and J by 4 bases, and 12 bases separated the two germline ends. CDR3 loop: CASTEQGPDTQYF. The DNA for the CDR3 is TGTGCCAGTACCGAGCAGGGCCCAGATACGCAGTATTTT.

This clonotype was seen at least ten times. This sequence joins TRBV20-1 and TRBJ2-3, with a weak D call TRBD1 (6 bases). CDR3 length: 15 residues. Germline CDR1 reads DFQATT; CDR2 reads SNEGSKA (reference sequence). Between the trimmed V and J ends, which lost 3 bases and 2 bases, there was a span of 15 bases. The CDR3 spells CSARGHRRATDTQYF. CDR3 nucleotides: TGCAGTGCTAGGGGACACCGTAGGGCCACAGATACGCAGTATTTT.

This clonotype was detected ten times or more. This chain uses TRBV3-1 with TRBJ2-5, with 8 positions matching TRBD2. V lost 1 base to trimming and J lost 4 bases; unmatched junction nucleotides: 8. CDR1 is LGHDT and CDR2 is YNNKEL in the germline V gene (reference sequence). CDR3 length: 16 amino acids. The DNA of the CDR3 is TGTGCCAGCAGCCAAGGAACAGCGGGGGTAAGAGAGACCCAGTACTTC. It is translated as CASSQGTAGVRETQYF.

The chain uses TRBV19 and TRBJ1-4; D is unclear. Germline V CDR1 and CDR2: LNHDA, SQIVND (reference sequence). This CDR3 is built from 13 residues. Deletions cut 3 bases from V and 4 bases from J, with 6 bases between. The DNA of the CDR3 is TGTGCCAGTAGTATGACAAATAATGAAAAACTGTTTTTT. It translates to CASSMTNNEKLFF.

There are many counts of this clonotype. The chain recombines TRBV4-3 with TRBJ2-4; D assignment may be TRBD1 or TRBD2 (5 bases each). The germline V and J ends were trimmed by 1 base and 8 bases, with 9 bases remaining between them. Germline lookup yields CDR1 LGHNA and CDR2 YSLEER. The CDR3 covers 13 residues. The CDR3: CASSQVREYIQYF. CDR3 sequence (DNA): TGCGCCAGCAGCCAAGTCAGGGAGTACATTCAGTACTTC.